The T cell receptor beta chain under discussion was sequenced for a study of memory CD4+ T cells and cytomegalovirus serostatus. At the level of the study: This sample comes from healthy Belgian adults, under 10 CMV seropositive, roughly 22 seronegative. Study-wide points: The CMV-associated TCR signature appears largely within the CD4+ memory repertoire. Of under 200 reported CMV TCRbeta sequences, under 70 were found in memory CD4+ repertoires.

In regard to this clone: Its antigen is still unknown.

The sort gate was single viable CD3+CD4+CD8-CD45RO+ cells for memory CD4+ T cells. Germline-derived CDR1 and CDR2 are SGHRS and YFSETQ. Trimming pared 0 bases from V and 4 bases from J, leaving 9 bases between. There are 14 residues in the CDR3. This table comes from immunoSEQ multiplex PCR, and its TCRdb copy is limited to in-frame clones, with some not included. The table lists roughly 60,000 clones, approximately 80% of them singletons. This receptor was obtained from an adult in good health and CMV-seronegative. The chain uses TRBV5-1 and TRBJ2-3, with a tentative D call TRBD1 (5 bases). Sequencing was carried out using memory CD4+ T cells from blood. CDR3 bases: TGCGCCAGCAGCTTGGGTCAGGGCTCAGATACGCAGTATTTT. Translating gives CASSLGQGSDTQYF.